Below, 18 T cell receptor beta chains from the same sample are listed, as sequenced in a study of T cell repertoires in cytomegalovirus infection. No antigens are known for them. From the reads, TCRdb called clonotypes with MiXCR, one entry per CDR3 protein. The top ten clones hold roughly 13% of a sample with about 920,000 distinct CDR3 sequences, more than 25% of them seen once. The source was cultured CD8+ T cells from PBMCs, collected from culture after CMV antigen stimulation. All receptors come from a human donor in good health (CMV status not recorded). Some clones in this sample may be carry-over from other donors' samples.

This clonotype was seen more than once but under ten times. The V gene is TRBV5-5, the J gene TRBJ2-3; D is uncertain. The V gene's germline CDR1 is SGHKS and CDR2 YYEKEE (reference sequence). Deletions cut 1 base from V and 3 bases from J, with 9 bases between. CDR3 length: 14 amino acids. In nucleotides, the CDR3 is TGTGCCAGCAGCTTGTTTCCCCAGACAGATACGCAGTATTTT. Its translation is CASSLFPQTDTQYF.

This clonotype has a count of ten or more. The V and J genes are TRBV7-9 and TRBJ2-5; 8 nucleotides agree with TRBD2. This CDR3 is 15 amino acids long. The germline V gene has CDR1 SEHNR and CDR2 FQNEAQ (reference sequence). With V trimmed by 5 bases and J by 0 bases, 5 bases remained unmatched. The CDR3 loop is CASSPRGGNQETQYF. Here the CDR3 DNA reads TGTGCCAGCAGCCCCCGGGGGGGAAACCAAGAGACCCAGTACTTC.

This clonotype was detected many times. The chain joins TRBV5-1 to TRBJ2-1; D is perhaps TRBD2 (5 bases). The CDR3 sequence is 16 residues long. V was pared by 5 bases and J by 2 bases, with 17 bases between. Looked up from germline, CDR1 is SGHRS and CDR2 is YFSETQ. CDR3 region: CASSGWSSETYNEQFF. The CDR3 nucleotides are TGCGCCAGCAGTGGCTGGAGTAGCGAGACCTACAATGAGCAGTTCTTC.

A few counts support this clonotype. V usage is TRBV7-8 and J usage is TRBJ1-1; a weak D match, TRBD1 (5 bases). The CDR3 has 14 residues. The V and J ends lost 2 bases and 1 base respectively, with 8 bases between them. Germline V gene data show CDR1 as SGHVS and CDR2 as FQNEAQ. This CDR3 reads CASSLRQRNTEAFF. In DNA form, the CDR3 reads TGTGCCAGCAGCTTACGACAGAGGAACACTGAAGCTTTCTTT.

This chain links TRBV9 with TRBJ2-7; D uncertain. Deletions cut 2 bases from V and 2 bases from J, with 11 bases between. This CDR3 is built from 14 residues. Germline V gene data show CDR1 as SGDLS and CDR2 as YYNGEE. Here the CDR3 DNA reads TGTGCCAGCAGCGTTCGGCCTAGGGCCTACGAGCAGTACGTC. It codes for CASSVRPRAYEQYV.

The chain employs TRBV20-1 and TRBJ2-7, with unresolved D. Germline CDR1 DFQATT, CDR2 SNEGSKA (reference sequence). This CDR3 has 12 residues. The V gene lost 5 bases and the J gene lost 2 bases, with 10 bases spanning the gap. The CDR3 DNA follows: TGCAGTGCTTATACTACCGCCTACGAGCAGTACGTC. Protein: CSAYTTAYEQYV.

The chain is built from TRBV6-5 and TRBJ2-4; D remains ambiguous. The V and J ends lost 0 bases and 3 bases respectively, with 15 bases between them. The CDR3 contains 17 residues. The germline gives CDR1 MNHEY, CDR2 SVGAGI. The CDR3 nucleotides read TGTGCCAGCAGTTACTCTAATCCCGGCGGATTCAAAAACATTCAGTACTTC. It encodes CASSYSNPGGFKNIQYF.

The chain links TRBV6-6 to TRBJ2-1; D gene ambiguous. CDR1 is MNHNY and CDR2 is SVGAGI in the germline V gene (reference sequence). The length of the CDR3 is 15 residues. The V end lost 2 bases, the J end lost 4 bases, and 12 bases lay between the germline ends. CDR3 nucleotides: TGTGCCAGCAGTTACAAGGCGACCTATTACAATGAGCAGTTCTTC. Translation gives CASSYKATYYNEQFF.

Only a few counts were recorded for this clonotype. The V gene is TRBV6-1, the J gene TRBJ2-3; weak D call: TRBD2 (8 bases). Trimming cost V 7 bases and J 3 bases, with 20 bases left between them. CDR3 length: 16 residues. Germline V gives CDR1 MNHNS, CDR2 SASEGT. The CDR3 loop is CASTEGAGGLTDTQYF. The CDR3 DNA follows: TGTGCCAGCACCGAGGGGGCGGGGGGACTGACAGATACGCAGTATTTT.

This clonotype was detected once. This sequence joins TRBV27 and TRBJ2-3, with D tentatively TRBD1 or TRBD2 (5 bases each). V was shortened by 5 bases and J by 1 base, with 19 bases between the two germline ends. This CDR3 has 17 residues. Germline V gene lookup returns CDR1 MNHEY and CDR2 SMNVEV (reference sequence). The CDR3, as DNA: TGTGCCAGCAGTCCACCGGGACCCCGGGTGGGCACAGATACGCAGTATTTT. It yields the protein CASSPPGPRVGTDTQYF.

This rearrangement joins TRBV6-2 or TRBV6-3 to TRBJ2-5; no definite D call. CDR3 length: 14 amino acids. Trimming stripped 2 bases from V and 2 bases from J, with 9 bases between. The V gene's germline CDR1 is MNHEY and CDR2 SVGEGT. CDR3 nucleotide sequence: TGTGCCAGCAGTTACCTGGCAGATCAAGAGACCCAGTACTTC. Its protein product is CASSYLADQETQYF.

The rearrangement links TRBV12-3 or TRBV12-4 to TRBJ1-1; 10 bases are a match to TRBD1. This CDR3 comprises 16 residues. V shed 3 bases and J 1 base; nucleotides not matched to a gene: 5. The CDR3 DNA is TGTGCCAGCAGTTTTTATGGGACAGGGGAGAACACTGAAGCTTTCTTT. Encoded protein: CASSFYGTGENTEAFF.

The chain has TRBV24-1 and TRBJ2-1; 13 bases agree with TRBD2. V shed 4 bases and J 9 bases; nucleotides not matched to a gene: 8. The length of the CDR3 is 16 residues. The V gene's germline CDR1 is KGHDR and CDR2 SFDVKD. Here the CDR3 reads CATSDFTSGGVGEQFF. The CDR3 DNA is TGTGCCACCAGTGACTTTACTAGCGGGGGGGTCGGTGAGCAGTTCTTC.

This clonotype was counted ten times or more. This CDR3 is CASSYEGTYNEQFF. DNA of the CDR3: TGTGCCAGCAGTTACGAGGGGACTTACAATGAGCAGTTCTTC. The V and J genes are TRBV6-2 or TRBV6-3 and TRBJ2-1; weak D call: TRBD2 (6 bases). The CDR3 runs to 14 residues. V lost 2 bases to trimming and J lost 4 bases, with 9 bases between them. Germline V gives CDR1 MNHEY, CDR2 SVGEGT.

This clonotype has just a few counts. This chain connects TRBV6-1 to TRBJ1-6, with TRBD1 matching over 9 bases. CDR1 and CDR2 (germline): MNHNS, SASEGT. V dropped 3 bases and J dropped 7; count of bases not matched to a gene: 7. This CDR3 comprises 16 residues. The CDR3 here is CASSDFGTGPNSPLHF. The CDR3 DNA follows: TGTGCCAGCAGTGATTTCGGGACAGGGCCGAATTCACCCCTCCACTTT.

The chain has TRBV7-3 and TRBJ1-1; no definite D call. Per germline, CDR1 SGHTA and CDR2 FQGTGA. The CDR3 runs to 13 residues. The V end lost 5 bases, the J end lost 4 bases, and 11 bases lay between the germline ends. CDR3 DNA: TGTGCCAGCAGCCCTTATGGGGTCACTGAAGCTTTCTTT. Its protein product is CASSPYGVTEAFF. Based on the CDR3 plus reference TRBV7-3 and TRBJ1-1, the full variable domain is GAGVSQTPSNKVTEKGKYVELRCDPISGHTALYWYRQSLGQGPEFLIYFQGTGAADDSGLPNDRFFAVRPEGSVSTLKIQRTERGDSAVYLCASSPYGVTEAFFGQGTRLTVV.

To note about this clonotype: One end of the junction is discordant with germline, which a read error may explain. V and J are TRBV7-6 and TRBJ1-6, with D hard to call. The germline gives CDR1 SGHVS, CDR2 FNYEAQ. The CDR3 is 15 residues long. CDR3 bases: TGTGCCAGCAGCCGCCGAAGCAACGGTTATTCACCCTTCCACTTT. It is translated as CASSRRSNGYSPFHF.

The chain joins TRBV27 to TRBJ2-1; D is undetermined. V was pared by 1 base and J by 0 bases, with 13 bases between. This CDR3 is 17 amino acids long. Germline CDR1 reads MNHEY; CDR2 reads SMNVEV (reference sequence). For the CDR3, the DNA is TGTGCCAGCAGTTTATTATTCCAGGCGCTCTCCTACAATGAGCAGTTCTTC. It codes for CASSLLFQALSYNEQFF.